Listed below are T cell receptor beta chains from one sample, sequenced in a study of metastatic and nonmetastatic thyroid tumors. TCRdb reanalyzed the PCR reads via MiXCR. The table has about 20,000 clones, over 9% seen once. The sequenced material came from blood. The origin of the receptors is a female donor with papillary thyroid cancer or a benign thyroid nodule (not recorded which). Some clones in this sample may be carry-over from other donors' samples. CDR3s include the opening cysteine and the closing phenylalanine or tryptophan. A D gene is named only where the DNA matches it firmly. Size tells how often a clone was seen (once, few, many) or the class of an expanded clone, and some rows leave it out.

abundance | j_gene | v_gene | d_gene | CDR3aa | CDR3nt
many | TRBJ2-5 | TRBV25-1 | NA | CASSARQPQETQYF | TGTGCCAGCAGTGCGCGACAGCCCCAAGAGACCCAGTACTTC
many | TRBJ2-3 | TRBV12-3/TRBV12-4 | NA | CASSSGGSSDTQYF | TGTGCCAGCAGTTCAGGTGGTTCGTCTGATACGCAGTATTTT
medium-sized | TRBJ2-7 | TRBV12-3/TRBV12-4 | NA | CASSSGLLLYEQYF | TGTGCCAGCAGTTCGGGACTTCTACTCTACGAGCAGTACTTC
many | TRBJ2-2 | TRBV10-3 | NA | CAITVRAGGELFF | TGTGCCATCACGGTCAGGGCGGGCGGGGAGCTGTTTTTT
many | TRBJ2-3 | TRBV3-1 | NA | CASRPTQGSADTQYF | TGTGCCAGCAGGCCCACCCAGGGGTCAGCAGATACGCAGTATTTT
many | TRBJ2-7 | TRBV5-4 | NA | CASSLGYEQYF | TGTGCCAGCAGCTTGGGGTACGAGCAGTACTTC
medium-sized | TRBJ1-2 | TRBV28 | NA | CASSPGYGYTF | TGTGCCAGCAGTCCAGGCTATGGCTACACCTTC
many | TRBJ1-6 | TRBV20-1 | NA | CSARTGANSPLHF | TGCAGTGCTAGGACAGGAGCTAATTCACCCCTCCACTTT
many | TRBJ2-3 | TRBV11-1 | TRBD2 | CASSTRTSGRMDTQYF | TGTGCCAGCAGCACGCGGACTAGCGGGAGGATGGATACGCAGTATTTT
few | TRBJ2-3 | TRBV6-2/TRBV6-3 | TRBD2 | CASSPPSGLAGEYTQYF | TGTGCCAGCAGCCCCCCCTCGGGACTAGCGGGAGAGTACACGCAGTATTTT
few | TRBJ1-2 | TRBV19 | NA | CASSLPGTPQSGYTF | TGTGCCAGTAGTCTCCCCGGGACACCCCAGAGCGGCTACACCTTC
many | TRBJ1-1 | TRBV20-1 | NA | CSASLGLPNTEAFF | TGCAGTGCTAGCCTTGGGCTACCGAACACTGAAGCTTTCTTT
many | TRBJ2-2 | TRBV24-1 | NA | CATSEVDGVGTGELFF | TGTGCCACCAGTGAGGTAGACGGAGTCGGGACCGGGGAGCTGTTTTTT
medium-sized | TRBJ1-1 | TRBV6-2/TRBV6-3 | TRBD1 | CASSTRQGLVNTEAFF | TGTGCCAGCAGCACCAGACAGGGGTTGGTGAACACTGAAGCTTTCTTT
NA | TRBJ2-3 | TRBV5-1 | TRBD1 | CASSFLRTGTDTQYF | TGCGCCAGCAGCTTCCTACGGACAGGGACAGATACGCAGTATTTT
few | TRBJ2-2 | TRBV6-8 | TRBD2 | CQVNPTSGSNTGELFF | TGTCAAGTGAACCCTACTAGCGGATCGAACACCGGGGAGCTGTTTTTT
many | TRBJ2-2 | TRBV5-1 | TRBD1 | CASSPPQGTAGELFF | TGCGCCAGCAGCCCTCCACAGGGGACCGCCGGGGAGCTGTTTTTT
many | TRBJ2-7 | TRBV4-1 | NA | CASSQPLVGSYEQYF | TGCGCCAGCAGCCAGCCTCTCGTAGGGTCCTACGAGCAGTACTTC
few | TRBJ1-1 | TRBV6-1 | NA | CATVRGESTEAFF | TGTGCCACCGTACGGGGGGAGAGCACTGAAGCTTTCTTT
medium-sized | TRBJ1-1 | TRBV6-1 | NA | CASSQPGGGYTEAFF | TGTGCCAGCAGTCAGCCGGGGGGGGGTTACACTGAAGCTTTCTTT
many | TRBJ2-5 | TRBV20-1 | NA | CSARASLGTQYF | TGCAGTGCTAGAGCCAGTCTTGGGACCCAGTACTTC
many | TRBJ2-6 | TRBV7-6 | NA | CASSVPGANVLTF | TGTGCCAGCAGCGTACCGGGGGCCAACGTCCTGACTTTC
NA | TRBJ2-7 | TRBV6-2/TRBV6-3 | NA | CASSYCGEISDEQYF | TGTGCCAGCAGTTACTGTGGAGAGATTTCGGACGAGCAGTACTTC
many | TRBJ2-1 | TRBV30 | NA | CAWSVRDEQFF | TGTGCCTGGAGTGTACGGGATGAGCAGTTCTTC
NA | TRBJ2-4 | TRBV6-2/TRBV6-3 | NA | CASSPRMGGDIQYF | TGTGCCAGCAGCCCCAGGATGGGCGGGGACATTCAGTACTTC
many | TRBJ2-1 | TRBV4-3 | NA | CASSQGVGFYNEQFF | TGCGCCAGCAGCCAAGGTGTCGGGTTCTACAATGAGCAGTTCTTC
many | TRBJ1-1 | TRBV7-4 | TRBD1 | CASSLVPLGQGVLRNTEAFF | TGTGCCAGCAGCTTAGTACCGCTGGGACAGGGGGTTTTGAGGAACACTGAAGCTTTCTTT
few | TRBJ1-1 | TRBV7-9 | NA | CATQQKGEAFF | TGTGCCACCCAACAAAAAGGTGAAGCTTTCTTT
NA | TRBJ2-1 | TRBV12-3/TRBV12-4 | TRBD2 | CASSFQGLAYNEQFF | TGTGCCAGCAGTTTCCAGGGACTAGCCTACAATGAGCAGTTCTTC
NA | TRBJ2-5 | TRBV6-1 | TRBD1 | CASSQLRTGLRGETQYF | TGTGCCAGCAGTCAATTACGGACAGGGCTGAGGGGAGAGACCCAGTACTTC
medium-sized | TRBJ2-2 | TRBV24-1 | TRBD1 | CATSDLQGDTGELFF | TGTGCCACCAGTGATTTACAGGGGGACACCGGGGAGCTGTTTTTT
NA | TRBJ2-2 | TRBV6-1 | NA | CASSEALRYTGELFF | TGTGCTAGCAGTGAAGCCTTACGGTACACCGGGGAGCTGTTTTTT
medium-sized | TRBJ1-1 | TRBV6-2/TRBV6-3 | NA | CASSYSGRNTEAFF | TGTGCCAGCAGTTACTCGGGGCGGAACACTGAAGCTTTCTTT
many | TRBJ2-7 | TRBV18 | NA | CASSPQSSYEQYF | TGTGCCAGCTCACCCCAGTCTTCGTACGAGCAGTACTTC
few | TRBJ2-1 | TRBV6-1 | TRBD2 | CASNVAGVSEQFF | TGTGCCAGCAACGTAGCGGGAGTGAGTGAGCAGTTCTTC
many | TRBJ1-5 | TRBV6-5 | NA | CASSYSNSNQPQHF | TGTGCCAGCAGTTACTCGAACTCAAATCAGCCCCAGCATTTT
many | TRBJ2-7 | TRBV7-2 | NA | CASSLADFYEQYF | TGTGCCAGCAGCTTAGCGGATTTCTACGAGCAGTACTTC
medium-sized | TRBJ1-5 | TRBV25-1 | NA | CASSEVVQGSNQPQHF | TGTGCCAGCAGTGAAGTAGTACAGGGAAGCAATCAGCCCCAGCATTTT
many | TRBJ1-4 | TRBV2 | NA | CASSGLPATNEKLFF | TGTGCCAGCAGTGGCCTACCCGCAACTAATGAAAAACTGTTTTTT
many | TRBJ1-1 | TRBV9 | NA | CASSVVGVGAEAFF | TGTGCCAGCAGCGTAGTAGGGGTTGGCGCTGAAGCTTTCTTT
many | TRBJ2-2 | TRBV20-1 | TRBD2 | CSARDLREGTGELFF | TGCAGTGCTAGAGATCTGAGGGAGGGCACCGGGGAGCTGTTTTTT
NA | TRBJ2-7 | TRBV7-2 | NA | CASSLRDTAYEQYF | TGTGCCAGCAGTCTCCGGGACACCGCCTACGAGCAGTACTTC
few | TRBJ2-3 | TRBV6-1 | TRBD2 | CASSLAGGPADTQYF | TGTGCCAGCAGTCTAGCGGGGGGGCCCGCAGATACGCAGTATTTT
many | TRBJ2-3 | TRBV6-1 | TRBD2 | CASTKLVGGRLSTDAQYF | TGTGCCAGCACTAAGCTGGTTGGCGGGAGGCTTAGCACAGATGCGCAGTATTTT
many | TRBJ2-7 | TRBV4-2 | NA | CASSQGLGTYEQYF | TGTGCCAGCAGCCAAGGTTTGGGGACCTACGAGCAGTACTTC
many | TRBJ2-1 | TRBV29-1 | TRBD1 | CSVEWDRGSGSDEQFF | TGCAGCGTTGAATGGGACAGGGGGTCTGGGTCCGATGAGCAGTTCTTC
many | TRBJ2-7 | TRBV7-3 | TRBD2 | CASSSARSTSGRPSYEQYF | TGTGCCAGCAGCTCGGCCCGCTCGACTAGCGGGAGGCCCTCCTACGAGCAGTACTTC
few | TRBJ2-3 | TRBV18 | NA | CASFTRDSSTDTQYF | TGTGCCAGCTTCACCCGAGACAGTAGCACAGATACGCAGTATTTT
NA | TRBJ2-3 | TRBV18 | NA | CASSPGRGTDTQYF | TGTGCCAGCTCACCAGGCAGGGGAACAGATACGCAGTATTTT
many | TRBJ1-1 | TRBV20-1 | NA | CSAPRRGNPYGNTEAFF | TGCAGTGCTCCGAGACGGGGGAACCCATATGGGAACACTGAAGCTTTCTTT
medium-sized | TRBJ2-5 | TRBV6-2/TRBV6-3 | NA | CASSYGQGGSQETQYF | TGTGCCAGCAGTTATGGGCAGGGGGGTTCCCAAGAGACCCAGTACTTC
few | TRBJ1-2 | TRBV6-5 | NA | CASSYSFQYGYTF | TGTGCCAGCAGTTACTCGTTCCAGTATGGCTACACCTTC
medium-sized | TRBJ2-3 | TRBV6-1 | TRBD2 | CASWRSLAGHTQYF | TGTGCCAGCTGGAGGAGCCTAGCGGGTCATACGCAGTATTTT
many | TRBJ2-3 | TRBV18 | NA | CASSPASLGDTQYF | TGTGCCAGCTCACCAGCTAGCCTCGGAGATACGCAGTATTTT